The clone carrying this T cell receptor beta chain was found many times. TCRbeta library preparation incorporated unique molecular identifiers. TCRdb re-called the PCR reads with MiXCR, one entry per CDR3 protein. Among some 340,000 distinct CDR3 sequences listed, around a tenth were seen once. This entry comes from a study of T-cell reconstitution after alpha-beta-depleted transplantation in children. The sample here was PBMCs from the stem cell graft donor, taken from the stem cell graft. This clonotype was sampled from a human donor who donated a stem cell graft to a child with acute lymphoblastic leukemia.

The CDR3 DNA reads as TGCGCCAGCAGCCAAGGCAGCGGGGCTAGGGGTGAGCAGTTCTTC. Its protein product is CASSQGSGARGEQFF. The chain is built from TRBV4-1 and TRBJ2-1, with 7 bases lining up with TRBD2. Per the germline V gene, CDR1 is MGHRA and CDR2 is YSYEKL. J lost 9 bases, V lost 1 base, and 9 bases had no gene match. The CDR3 is 15 residues long.